Listed here are 25 T cell receptor beta chains from one sample, sequenced in a study of identical twins. Using its own MiXCR run on the 5' RACE reads, TCRdb lists one record per CDR3 protein. This table has 550,000 to 800,000 distinct CDR3 sequences, just over 7% appearing once. The data were also submitted as part of a second study, on yellow fever vaccine responses in identical twins.

Specimen: PBMCs. All receptors come from a woman younger than 30 in good health.

This clonotype appeared a few times. The chain uses TRBV7-9 and TRBJ1-3; 10 bases map to TRBD1. CDR3 size: 16 residues. The V and J ends lost 4 bases and 4 bases, in that order; junction bases with no gene match: 7. Germline CDR1 SEHNR, CDR2 FQNEAQ (reference sequence). CDR3 sequence: CASSSRGTGDGNTIYF. CDR3 bases: TGTGCCAGCAGCTCACGAGGGACAGGGGACGGAAACACCATATATTTT.

Only a few counts were recorded for this clonotype. The chain joins TRBV6-4 to TRBJ2-1; 11 bases are shared with TRBD2. The trim removed 6 bases at V and 8 bases at J, leaving 9 bases unmatched. Germline lookup yields CDR1 MRHNA and CDR2 SNTAGT. This CDR3 spans 15 amino acids. This CDR3 reads CASSHTSGSLDEQFF. CDR3 bases: TGTGCCAGCAGCCATACTAGCGGGAGTTTAGATGAGCAGTTCTTC.

In this sample, this clonotype turned up a few times. The rearrangement uses TRBV11-3 and TRBJ2-2; the match to TRBD2 covers 12 bases. V lost 4 bases to trimming and J lost 4 bases; unmatched junction nucleotides: 4. The germline V gene has CDR1 SGHNT and CDR2 YENEEA. This CDR3 is built from 16 residues. The CDR3 sequence: CASSYTSGRSTGELFF. CDR3 coding DNA: TGTGCCAGCAGCTATACTAGCGGGAGGTCCACCGGGGAGCTGTTTTTT.

Only a few counts were recorded for this clonotype. This chain links TRBV7-6 with TRBJ2-2; TRBD1 might be the D (7 bases). The V gene's germline CDR1 is SGHVS and CDR2 FNYEAQ. This CDR3 is built from 18 residues. V was shortened by 5 bases and J by 3 bases, with 22 bases between the two germline ends. The DNA for the CDR3 is TGTGCCAGCAGCCCCTCCCTAATCGGCAGGGGGGACACCGGGGAGCTGTTTTTT. Translating it yields CASSPSLIGRGDTGELFF.

This rearrangement joins TRBV4-2 to TRBJ2-7; tentative D call: TRBD2 (7 bases). CDR3 length: 13 amino acids. The germline V and J ends were trimmed by 4 bases and 4 bases, with 11 bases remaining between them. Germline assignment: CDR1 LGHNA and CDR2 YNFKEQ. Here the CDR3 DNA reads TGTGCCAGCAGCCGGGAGGGGGAATACGAGCAGTACTTC. Protein product: CASSREGEYEQYF.

The genes are TRBV29-1 and TRBJ2-1, with 9 positions matching TRBD2. Looked up from germline, CDR1 is SQVTM and CDR2 is ANQGSEA. The CDR3 runs to 14 residues. The V segment lost 3 bases and the J segment 6 bases; nucleotides outside the gene matches: 6. CDR3 protein: CSVDSLAGRNEQFF. CDR3 DNA sequence: TGCAGCGTTGATTCCCTAGCGGGGCGCAATGAGCAGTTCTTC.

This rearrangement joins TRBV15 to TRBJ2-1; TRBD2 aligns across 10 bases. CDR1 is LNHNV, CDR2 YYDKDF, per germline (reference sequence). The length of the CDR3 is 16 residues. Trimming removed 0 bases from V and 6 bases from J; junction bases left unmatched: 5. DNA of the CDR3: TGTGCCACCAGCAGAGATAAGAGCGGGAGGGGCAATGAGCAGTTCTTC. It codes for CATSRDKSGRGNEQFF.

This clonotype was seen only a few times. V usage is TRBV10-2 and J usage is TRBJ1-2; TRBD1 agrees at 7 bases. The CDR3 length is 16 residues. In germline, CDR1 is WSHSY, CDR2 SAAADI. V shed 0 bases and J 3 bases; nucleotides not matched to a gene: 7. In nucleotides, the CDR3 is TGCGCCAGCAGTGAGTCCCGATCGACAGGGTACTATGGCTACACCTTC. As protein: CASSESRSTGYYGYTF.

There are many counts of this clonotype. This sequence joins TRBV20-1 and TRBJ2-3, with D possibly being TRBD2 (6 bases). Germline V gene data show CDR1 as DFQATT and CDR2 as SNEGSKA (reference sequence). The CDR3 sequence is 16 residues long. The V and J ends lost 0 bases and 0 bases respectively, with 13 bases between them. CDR3 nucleotides: TGCAGTGCTAGAGATGCACGGCGGGATAGCACAGATACGCAGTATTTT. Its translation: CSARDARRDSTDTQYF.

There are a few counts of this clonotype. The chain links TRBV3-1 to TRBJ2-5; 8 nucleotides match TRBD1. V shed 6 bases, J shed 2 bases, and the junction held 11 bases outside the gene matches. This CDR3 region has 16 residues. Per germline, CDR1 LGHDT and CDR2 YNNKEL (reference sequence). The CDR3 spells CASSRIVRDRQETQYF. The DNA for the CDR3 is TGTGCCAGCAGTCGAATCGTCCGGGACAGGCAAGAGACCCAGTACTTC.

The chain couples TRBV28 to TRBJ1-4; 7 nucleotides line up with TRBD1. The germline gives CDR1 MDHEN, CDR2 SYDVKM. CDR3 size: 15 residues. Germline trimming cut 3 bases from V and 2 bases from J; bases unmatched to any gene: 3. The CDR3: CASSLTGTTNEKLFF. CDR3 DNA: TGTGCCAGCAGTTTGACAGGGACTACTAATGAAAAACTGTTTTTT.

This clonotype was observed many times. The CDR3 here is CASSFTGGGTEAFF. CDR3 bases: TGTGCCAGCAGCTTCACAGGGGGGGGTACTGAAGCTTTCTTT. This chain uses TRBV12-3 or TRBV12-4 with TRBJ1-1, with TRBD1 matching 8 bases. This CDR3 comprises 14 residues. The V segment lost 6 bases and the J segment 5 bases; nucleotides outside the gene matches: 8.

This clonotype has a count of ten or more. The rearrangement links TRBV5-1 to TRBJ2-1; D is uncertain. Germline loops: CDR1 SGHRS, CDR2 YFSETQ. V was trimmed by 0 bases and J by 3 bases, leaving 7 bases between them. This CDR3 comprises 14 residues. The CDR3 loop is CASSLEGIYNEQFF. Here the CDR3 DNA reads TGCGCCAGCAGCTTGGAAGGGATCTACAATGAGCAGTTCTTC.

The chain links TRBV4-1 to TRBJ2-1, with 9 bases lining up with TRBD2. This CDR3 comprises 16 residues. Germline V gene lookup returns CDR1 MGHRA and CDR2 YSYEKL. Trimming at V came to 3 bases and at J to 4 bases, leaving 7 bases not matched to a gene. CDR3 nucleotide sequence: TGCGCCAGCAGCCACCCTAGCGGGACCCTATACAATGAGCAGTTCTTC. It codes for CASSHPSGTLYNEQFF.

This chain connects TRBV4-1 to TRBJ2-7; no definite D call. In germline, CDR1 is MGHRA, CDR2 YSYEKL. Trimming stripped 1 base from V and 4 bases from J, with 14 bases between. The CDR3 is made up of 15 amino acids. CDR3 in amino acids: CASSQAGGKGYEQYF. In nucleotides, the CDR3 is TGCGCCAGCAGCCAAGCGGGTGGGAAAGGATACGAGCAGTACTTC.

This clonotype was seen only a few times. The chain uses TRBV12-3 or TRBV12-4 and TRBJ2-3; possible D gene TRBD1, 6 bases. With 4 bases removed from V and 2 bases from J, the gap between germline ends came to 7 bases. The CDR3 loop spans 13 amino acids. The DNA of the CDR3 is TGTGCCAGCAGTTGGACAGTCACAGATACGCAGTATTTT. This codes for CASSWTVTDTQYF.

In its sample, this clonotype was seen a few times. V and J are TRBV7-2 and TRBJ2-1; 8 positions agree with TRBD2. This CDR3 region has 15 residues. The germline V gene encodes CDR1 SGHTA and CDR2 FQGNSA. With 3 bases clipped from V and 3 bases from J, the junction kept 4 bases outside the gene matches. The CDR3 DNA is TGTGCCAGCAGCTTGGGACTAGGGAACTACAATGAGCAGTTCTTC. Translation: CASSLGLGNYNEQFF.

This clonotype was counted a few times. The V call is TRBV9, the J call TRBJ2-3, with 7 bases that match TRBD2. This CDR3 spans 15 amino acids. The junction had 9 bases not matched to a gene; V was cut back by 4 bases and J by 4 bases. CDR1 is SGDLS and CDR2 is YYNGEE in the germline V gene. CDR3 bases: TGTGCCAGCAGCCCCCGGGGGGAAGGGGCAGATACGCAGTATTTT. Its protein product is CASSPRGEGADTQYF.

The sample holds a few counts of this clonotype. The rearrangement links TRBV20-1 to TRBJ2-5; 10 nucleotides agree with TRBD1. Germline V gives CDR1 DFQATT, CDR2 SNEGSKA (reference sequence). The CDR3 is made up of 15 amino acids. V shed 3 bases, J shed 5 bases, and the junction held 9 bases outside the gene matches. As DNA, the CDR3 is TGCAGTGCTAGGATCCGGGACAGGGGATGGGAGACCCAGTACTTC. As protein: CSARIRDRGWETQYF.

The chain couples TRBV2 to TRBJ2-3; 7 bases line up with TRBD1. V lost 6 bases and J lost 2; bases outside the gene matches: 8. This CDR3 region has 15 residues. Germline values: CDR1 SNHLY, CDR2 FYNNEI. This CDR3 is CASRAYRGITDTQYF. CDR3 in DNA: TGTGCCAGCAGAGCCTACAGGGGTATCACAGATACGCAGTATTTT.

This clonotype appeared many times. V gene TRBV5-1 combines with J gene TRBJ2-5; the D gene is possibly TRBD2 (6 bases). The CDR3 spans 14 residues. The ends were cut back, 0 bases at V and 4 bases at J, with 10 bases in the middle. Looked up from germline, CDR1 is SGHRS and CDR2 is YFSETQ. The DNA for the CDR3 is TGCGCCAGCAGCTTGGTGGCGGGGCTAGAGACCCAGTACTTC. Encoded protein: CASSLVAGLETQYF.

The table lists this clonotype with a few counts. This chain links TRBV15 with TRBJ1-1; D unclear. From germline, CDR1 is LNHNV and CDR2 YYDKDF (reference sequence). Trimming took 1 base from V and 8 from J, leaving 8 bases between them. The length of the CDR3 is 12 residues. The CDR3: CATSRVDGEAFF. The CDR3 nucleotides read TGTGCCACCAGCAGAGTGGACGGAGAAGCTTTCTTT.

This clonotype has only a few counts. V gene TRBV5-1 combines with J gene TRBJ1-5, with D unclear. Trimming shortened V by 0 bases and J by 4 bases, and 11 bases separated the two germline ends. The length of the CDR3 is 15 residues. Germline-derived CDR1 and CDR2 are SGHRS and YFSETQ. Here the CDR3 DNA reads TGCGCCAGCAGCTTGGCCGGGTATCCAAATCAGCCCCAGCATTTT. Protein product: CASSLAGYPNQPQHF.

Ten or more counts support this clonotype. The CDR3 spells CASSLPRVLIHGYTF. Here the CDR3 DNA reads TGTGCCAGCAGCTTACCGCGGGTCCTCATCCATGGCTACACCTTC. The gene calls are TRBV11-2 and TRBJ1-2; no reliable D call. The CDR3 consists of 15 residues. CDR1 is SGHAT and CDR2 is FQNNGV in the germline V gene. V lost 2 bases to trimming and J lost 6 bases, with 16 bases between them.

V gene TRBV24-1 combines with J gene TRBJ2-1, with 10 bases fitting TRBD2. The CDR3 loop spans 16 amino acids. The germline V gene encodes CDR1 KGHDR and CDR2 SFDVKD. J gave up 2 bases and V 4 bases, and 4 bases lay outside the gene matches. The CDR3 protein is CATSDPSGRAYNEQFF. The DNA for the CDR3 is TGTGCCACCAGTGACCCGAGCGGGAGGGCCTACAATGAGCAGTTCTTC.